This is a list of T cell receptor beta chains from one sample in a study of shared clonotypes between healthy human individuals. Sequencing was performed with immunoSEQ multiplex PCR; in TCRdb, only in-frame clones are kept and a portion is missing. The data show under 650,000 clones, about 96% seen once. Sample: naive CD4+ T cells sorted from blood. The receptors were sampled from a woman aged 30 to 39 in good health. Each CDR3 is given with its conserved first and last residue. D genes are given only for firm matches. For some rows the clone size is stated as once, few or many, or as a class when expanded; others skip it.

clone size	V gene	J gene	D gene	CDR3 DNA	CDR3 protein
-	TRBV20-1	TRBJ1-5	TRBD1	TGCAGTGCGGGACAGGGGGCCCAGCATTTT	CSAGQGAQHF
-	TRBV28	TRBJ1-5	-	TGTGCCAGCAGTTTATATCTGGACTTGGGCAATCAGCCCCAGCATTTT	CASSLYLDLGNQPQHF
few	TRBV18	TRBJ2-2	-	TGTGCCAGCTCACCCTGGGACCCGGGGAACACCGGGGAGCTGTTTTTT	CASSPWDPGNTGELFF
-	TRBV4-1	TRBJ2-3	TRBD2	TGCGCCAGCAGCCAAGCTCTAGCGGGATGGGTTTACACAGATACGCAGTATTTT	CASSQALAGWVYTDTQYF
-	TRBV5-4	TRBJ2-1	-	TGTGCCAGCAGCTTGGGTGGCGGGTTCTCCTACAATGAGCAGTTCTTC	CASSLGGGFSYNEQFF
once	TRBV9	TRBJ2-7	TRBD2	TGTGCCAGCAGCGTAGGGGCTAGCGGGTACGAGCAGTACTTC	CASSVGASGYEQYF
-	TRBV19	TRBJ1-5	TRBD1	TGTGCCAGCGCAAGACAGGGGTATCAGCCCCAGCATTTT	CASARQGYQPQHF
-	TRBV29-1	TRBJ1-2	-	TGCAGCGTTGCGCGGTCTAACTATGGCTACACCTTC	CSVARSNYGYTF
-	TRBV6-4	TRBJ2-3	TRBD2	TGTGCCAGCAGTCGGACTAGCGGAGAGAATACAGATACGCAGTATTTT	CASSRTSGENTDTQYF
-	TRBV5-1	TRBJ2-7	TRBD2	TGCGCCAGCAGCTTCCTAGCGGGATCCTCCTACGAGCAGTACTTC	CASSFLAGSSYEQYF